The 8 T cell receptor beta chains below were found in one sample sequenced in a study of blood T cells in healthy people across ages. Alongside a J-beta primer mix, a sample-barcoded 5' primer served in a second PCR lasting about 6 to 12 cycles. MiXCR was run by TCRdb on the 5' RACE reads, yielding one entry per CDR3 protein. Of over 950,000 distinct CDR3 sequences in the sample, just over 50% were seen once. Sequencing was done on a sample of blood. Receptor source: a woman in her fifties or sixties in good health.

This chain joins TRBV7-3 and TRBJ2-1; D might be TRBD1 (6 bases). The V end lost 5 bases, the J end lost 1 base, and 12 bases lay between the germline ends. This CDR3 contains 15 residues. Per the germline V gene, CDR1 is SGHTA and CDR2 is FQGTGA. The CDR3 region is CASSRRQASYNEQFF. The CDR3 nucleotides read TGTGCCAGCAGCCGTCGACAGGCTTCCTACAATGAGCAGTTCTTC.

The chain combines TRBV11-2 with TRBJ2-7; D is unclear. Germline assignment: CDR1 SGHAT and CDR2 FQNNGV. The CDR3 sequence is 15 residues long. Between the trimmed V and J ends, which lost 0 bases and 2 bases, there was a span of 11 bases. This CDR3 is CASSLDVNPTYEQYF. The CDR3 DNA reads as TGTGCCAGCAGCTTAGATGTAAACCCCACCTACGAGCAGTACTTC.

J is TRBJ1-5 and V is TRBV2, with TRBD1 matching 7 bases. The CDR3 sequence is 14 residues long. With V trimmed by 4 bases and J by 5 bases, 5 bases remained unmatched. Germline assignment: CDR1 SNHLY and CDR2 FYNNEI. CDR3 residues: CASSGQGGYQPQHF. Here the CDR3 DNA reads TGTGCCAGCAGTGGACAGGGAGGTTATCAGCCCCAGCATTTT.

In nucleotides, the CDR3 is TGTGCCAGCAGCGGAAGGGACAGGGATTATAGTGAGCAGTTCTTC. Its protein product is CASSGRDRDYSEQFF. The chain has TRBV4-2 and TRBJ2-1; 9 bases fit TRBD1. The CDR3 sequence is 15 residues long. V shed 5 bases, J shed 9 bases, and the junction held 11 bases outside the gene matches. Germline values: CDR1 LGHNA, CDR2 YNFKEQ.

This clonotype was counted only a few times. V is TRBV10-2 and J is TRBJ2-7; 7 bases fit TRBD2. There are 17 residues in the CDR3. The germline V gene has CDR1 WSHSY and CDR2 SAAADI. The junction had 11 bases not matched to a gene; V was cut back by 2 bases and J by 1 base. The CDR3 loop is CASSEPQTSALSYEQYF. The CDR3 DNA sequence: TGCGCCAGCAGTGAGCCCCAAACTAGCGCCTTATCCTACGAGCAGTACTTC.

The CDR3 coding sequence is TGTGCCAGCAGTCACCGGGACCCCTCATACAATGAGCAGTTCTTC. It specifies CASSHRDPSYNEQFF. The chain uses TRBV27 and TRBJ2-1; D may match TRBD1 or TRBD2 (5 bases each). Trimming cost V 5 bases and J 4 bases, with 15 bases left between them. Germline CDR1 reads MNHEY; CDR2 reads SMNVEV (reference sequence). The CDR3 runs to 15 residues.

The V call is TRBV7-2, the J call TRBJ2-7, with D tentatively TRBD2 (6 bases). CDR3 length: 17 amino acids. Germline loops: CDR1 SGHTA, CDR2 FQGNSA. The V end was cut by 1 base, the J end by 7 bases, with 23 bases between. CDR3 amino acids: CASSLDPSGVRAREQYF. The CDR3 region has the DNA TGTGCCAGCAGCTTAGATCCATCGGGAGTAAGGGCGCGAGAGCAGTACTTC.

V gene TRBV20-1 combines with J gene TRBJ2-6, with TRBD1 identical over 9 bases. The CDR3 runs to 17 residues. V gave up 3 bases and J gave up 2 bases; unmatched junction bases: 8. CDR1 is DFQATT and CDR2 is SNEGSKA in the germline V gene (reference sequence). The CDR3 DNA is TGCAGTGCTAGGTCGGGACAGGGAATAGCTGGGGCCAACGTCCTGACTTTC. Amino acid sequence: CSARSGQGIAGANVLTF.